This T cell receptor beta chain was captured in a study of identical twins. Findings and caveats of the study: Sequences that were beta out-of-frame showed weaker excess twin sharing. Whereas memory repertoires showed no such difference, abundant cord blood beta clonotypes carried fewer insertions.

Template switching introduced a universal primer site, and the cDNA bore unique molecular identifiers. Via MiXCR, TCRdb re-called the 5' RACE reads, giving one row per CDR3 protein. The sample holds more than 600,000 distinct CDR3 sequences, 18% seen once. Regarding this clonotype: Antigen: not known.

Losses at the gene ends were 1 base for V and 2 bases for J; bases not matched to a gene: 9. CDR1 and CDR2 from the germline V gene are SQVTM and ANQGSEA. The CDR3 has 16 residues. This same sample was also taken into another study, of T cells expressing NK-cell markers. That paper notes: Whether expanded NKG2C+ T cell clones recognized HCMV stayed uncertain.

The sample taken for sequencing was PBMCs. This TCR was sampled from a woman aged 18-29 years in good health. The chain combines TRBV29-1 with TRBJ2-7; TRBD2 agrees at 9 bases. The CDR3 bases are TGCAGCGTTGAAGTCCGACTAGCGGCAAAACCCTACGAGCAGTACTTC. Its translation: CSVEVRLAAKPYEQYF.